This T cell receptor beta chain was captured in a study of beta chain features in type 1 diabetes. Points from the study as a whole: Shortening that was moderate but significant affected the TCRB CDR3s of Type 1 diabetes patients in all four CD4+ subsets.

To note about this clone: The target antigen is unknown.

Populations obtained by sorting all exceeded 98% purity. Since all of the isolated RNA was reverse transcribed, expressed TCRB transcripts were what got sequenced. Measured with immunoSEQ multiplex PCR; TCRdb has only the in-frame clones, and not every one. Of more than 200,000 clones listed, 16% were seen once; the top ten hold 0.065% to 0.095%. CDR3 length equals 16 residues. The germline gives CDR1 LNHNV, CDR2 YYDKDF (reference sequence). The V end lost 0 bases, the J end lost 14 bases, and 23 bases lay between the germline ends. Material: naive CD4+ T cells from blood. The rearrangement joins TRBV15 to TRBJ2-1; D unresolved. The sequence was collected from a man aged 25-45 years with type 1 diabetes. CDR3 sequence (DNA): TGTGCCACCAGCAGAGATTTGGACCTATGGACCCAACGAGAGTTCTTC. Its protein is CATSRDLDLWTQREFF.